This record looks at one TCR beta chain sequence and its context. The target antigen is unknown. Together with thyroid ultrasound, orbital computed tomography, serum thyroxine and TRAb, clinical symptoms were used for diagnoses. RNA transcripts gave rise to amplified TCR beta CDR3 regions. Primed by the HTBI set, a first-round RT-PCR was run on the TCR CDR3. TCRdb analysed the multiplex PCR reads with MiXCR anew, one entry per CDR3 protein. The sample carries around 520,000 distinct CDR3 sequences, 12% to 15% recorded once. The data derive from a study of T cells in Graves' hyperthyroidism and ophthalmopathy. The study, taken as a whole, reports: Ophthalmopathy, as predicted by the model, came a median roughly 6.5 months after the prediction.

The CDR3 totals 15 residues. The V gene end was trimmed by 0 bases and the J gene end by 6 bases; junction bases not matched to a gene: 2. CDR1 and CDR2 (germline): MGHRA, YSYEKL. The TCR comes from a woman aged 40 to 55 with Graves' hyperthyroidism. The source material was blood. The rearrangement joins TRBV4-1 to TRBJ2-2; 9 nucleotides match TRBD2. The CDR3 DNA sequence: TGCGCCAGCAGCCAAGAAGGCGGGAGGGCCGGGGAGCTGTTTTTT. Translated, it gives CASSQEGGRAGELFF.